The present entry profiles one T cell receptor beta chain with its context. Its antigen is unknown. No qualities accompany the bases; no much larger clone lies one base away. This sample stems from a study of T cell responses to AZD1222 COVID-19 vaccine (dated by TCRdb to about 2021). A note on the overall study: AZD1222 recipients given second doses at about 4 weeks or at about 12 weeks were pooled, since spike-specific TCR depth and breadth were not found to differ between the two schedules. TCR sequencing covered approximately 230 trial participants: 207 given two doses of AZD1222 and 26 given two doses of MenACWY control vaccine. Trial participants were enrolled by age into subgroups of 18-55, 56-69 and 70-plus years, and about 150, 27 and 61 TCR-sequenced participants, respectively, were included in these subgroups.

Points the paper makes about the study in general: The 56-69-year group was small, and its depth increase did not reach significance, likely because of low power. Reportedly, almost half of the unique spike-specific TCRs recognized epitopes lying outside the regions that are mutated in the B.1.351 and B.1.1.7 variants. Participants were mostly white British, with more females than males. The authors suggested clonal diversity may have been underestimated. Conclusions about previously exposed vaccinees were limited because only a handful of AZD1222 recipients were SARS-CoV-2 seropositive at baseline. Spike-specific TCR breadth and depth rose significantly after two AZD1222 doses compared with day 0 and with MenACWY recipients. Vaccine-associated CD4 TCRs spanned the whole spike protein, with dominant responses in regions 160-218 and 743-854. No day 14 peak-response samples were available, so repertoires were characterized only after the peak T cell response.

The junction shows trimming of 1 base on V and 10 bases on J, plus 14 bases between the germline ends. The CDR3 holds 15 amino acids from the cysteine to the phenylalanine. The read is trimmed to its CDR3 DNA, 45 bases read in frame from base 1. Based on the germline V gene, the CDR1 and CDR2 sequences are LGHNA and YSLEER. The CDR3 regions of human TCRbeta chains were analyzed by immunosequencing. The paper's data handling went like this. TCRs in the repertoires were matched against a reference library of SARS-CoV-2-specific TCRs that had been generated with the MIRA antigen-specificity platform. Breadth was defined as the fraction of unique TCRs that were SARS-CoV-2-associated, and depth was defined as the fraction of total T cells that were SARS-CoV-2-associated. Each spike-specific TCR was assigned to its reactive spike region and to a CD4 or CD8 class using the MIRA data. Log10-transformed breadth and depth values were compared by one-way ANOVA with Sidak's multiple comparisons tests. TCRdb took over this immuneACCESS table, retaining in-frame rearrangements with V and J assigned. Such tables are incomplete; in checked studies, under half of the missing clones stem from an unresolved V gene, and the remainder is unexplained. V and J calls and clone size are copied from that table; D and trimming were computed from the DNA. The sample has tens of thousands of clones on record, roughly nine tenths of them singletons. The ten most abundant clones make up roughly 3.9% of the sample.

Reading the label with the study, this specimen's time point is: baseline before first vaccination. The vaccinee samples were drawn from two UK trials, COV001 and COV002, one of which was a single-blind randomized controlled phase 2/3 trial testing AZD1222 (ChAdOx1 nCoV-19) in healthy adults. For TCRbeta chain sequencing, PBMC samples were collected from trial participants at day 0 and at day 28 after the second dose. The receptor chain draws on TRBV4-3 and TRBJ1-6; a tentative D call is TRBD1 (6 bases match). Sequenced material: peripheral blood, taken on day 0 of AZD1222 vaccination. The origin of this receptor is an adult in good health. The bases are TGCGCCAGCAGCCAAGTATGGGGGGCAGGATCACCCCTCCACTTT. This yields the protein CASSQVWGAGSPLHF.